The 22 T cell receptor beta chains reported below all come from one sample, sequenced in a study of shared clonotypes between healthy human individuals. Sequenced by immunoSEQ multiplex PCR; TCRdb stores in-frame clones only, minus some. This table has approximately 2.3 million clones, 80% to 95% appearing once. The sequenced sample was naive CD4+ T cells from PBMCs. Subset indicated: CD45RA+ positively selected. The receptors stem from a man aged 18 to 30 in good health. Some clones in this sample may be carry-over from other donors' samples.

The genes are TRBV14 and TRBJ2-7; 13 bases fit TRBD2. V was clipped by 3 bases and J by 6 bases; unmatched bases: 11. CDR3 length: 17 amino acids. Germline V gene lookup returns CDR1 SGHDN and CDR2 FVKESK. Here the CDR3 reads CASSHRLAGGHSGEQYF. The CDR3 DNA is TGTGCCAGCAGCCATCGACTAGCGGGGGGCCACTCGGGCGAGCAGTACTTC.

The chain links TRBV25-1 to TRBJ2-1; 8 nucleotides match TRBD2. Germline CDR1 and CDR2: MGHDK and SYGVNS. Losses at the gene ends were 4 bases for V and 0 bases for J; bases not matched to a gene: 8. The CDR3 is made up of 17 amino acids. Written as DNA, the CDR3 is TGTGCCAGCAGTGTCACGGGGGGGAGTAGCTCCTACAATGAGCAGTTCTTC. This gives the protein CASSVTGGSSSYNEQFF.

CDR3 amino acids: CASSQPGTLDGYTF. The CDR3 DNA reads TGTGCCAGCAGCCAACCCGGGACACTGGATGGCTACACCTTC. This chain joins TRBV4-2 and TRBJ1-2, with D tentatively TRBD1 (6 bases). The germline V and J ends were trimmed by 2 bases and 6 bases, with 13 bases remaining between them. From germline, CDR1 is LGHNA and CDR2 YNFKEQ. The CDR3 extends over 14 amino acids.

This clone appeared once. The chain has TRBV10-3 and TRBJ2-2, with D possibly matching TRBD1 (6 bases). V lost 7 bases and J 0 bases, leaving 12 bases between the germline ends. Germline V CDR1 and CDR2: ENHRY, SYGVKD. The CDR3 is 15 amino acids. As DNA, the CDR3 is TGTGCCATCACCCCTGACAGGACGAACACCGGGGAGCTGTTTTTT. Amino acid sequence: CAITPDRTNTGELFF.

This chain's CDR3 is CASSGRAQGTQYF. The CDR3 DNA follows: TGTGCCAGCAGCGGGAGGGCGCAGGGTACGCAGTATTTT. The chain employs TRBV10-3 and TRBJ2-3; 10 nucleotides agree with TRBD2. The CDR3 totals 13 residues. Germline V CDR1 and CDR2: ENHRY, SYGVKD. Trimming cost V 10 bases and J 8 bases; bases outside gene matches: 9.

This clone was found once. The CDR3 is CASSHGPQETQETQYF. The DNA for the CDR3 is TGCGCCAGCAGCCACGGGCCCCAGGAGACCCAAGAGACCCAGTACTTC. The chain employs TRBV5-1 and TRBJ2-5; D not resolved. This CDR3 comprises 16 residues. The germline V and J ends were trimmed by 4 bases and 1 base, with 17 bases remaining between them. CDR1 SGHRS and CDR2 YFSETQ come from the germline V gene.

The V call is TRBV21-1, the J call TRBJ2-2. TRBV21-1 is given as a pseudogene. The CDR3 has 16 residues. CDR3 loop: CVRPGTSKSNTGELFF. CDR3 bases: TGTGTCCGACCGGGGACCTCTAAATCGAACACCGGGGAGCTGTTTTTT.

This clone has a single count. The V gene is TRBV7-8, the J gene TRBJ2-2, with unresolved D. The CDR3 is made up of 13 amino acids. The ends were cut back, 3 bases at V and 5 bases at J, with 7 bases in the middle. Germline V CDR1 and CDR2: SGHVS, FQNEAQ. Here the CDR3 reads CASSFDLTGELFF. In nucleotides, the CDR3 is TGTGCCAGCAGCTTTGATCTAACCGGGGAGCTGTTTTTT.

This clone was picked up one time. This rearrangement joins TRBV5-1 to TRBJ2-7; perhaps TRBD2 as D (6 bases). Deletions cut 3 bases from V and 5 bases from J, with 15 bases between. CDR1 and CDR2 (germline): SGHRS, YFSETQ. The CDR3 contains 14 residues. The chain's CDR3 is CASSWGSGDDEQYF. For the CDR3, the DNA is TGCGCCAGCAGCTGGGGCTCGGGAGACGACGAGCAGTACTTC.

The rearrangement links TRBV14 to TRBJ2-2; 11 bases map to TRBD2. This CDR3 contains 17 residues. Germline V gene lookup returns CDR1 SGHDN and CDR2 FVKESK. V lost 5 bases to trimming and J lost 7 bases; unmatched junction nucleotides: 12. The CDR3 loop reads CASSEQLAGVSSGELFF. The CDR3 DNA reads as TGTGCCAGCAGCGAACAACTAGCGGGAGTCTCTAGCGGGGAGCTGTTTTTT.

This clone has just one count. CDR3 residues: CASSVRDTGELFF. The DNA of the CDR3 is TGTGCCAGCAGCGTACGAGACACCGGGGAGCTGTTTTTT. This rearrangement joins TRBV9 to TRBJ2-2; no reliable D call. The CDR3 totals 13 residues. Per the germline V gene, CDR1 is SGDLS and CDR2 is YYNGEE. Trimming took 1 base from V and 3 from J, leaving 4 bases between them.

V and J are TRBV12-5 and TRBJ2-3, with TRBD1 as a possible D gene (6 bases). Germline CDR1 LGHNT, CDR2 FRNRAP. Trimming left V 6 bases short and J 0 bases short, with 10 bases between. The CDR3 covers 14 residues. CDR3 loop: CASGRTVSTDTQYF. The CDR3 DNA sequence: TGTGCTAGTGGGCGGACAGTTAGCACAGATACGCAGTATTTT.

For this clone: Other DNA sequences in this specimen translate into the identical CDR3. V usage is TRBV5-4 and J usage is TRBJ2-1; D is possibly TRBD1 or TRBD2 (5 bases each). The ends were cut back, 4 bases at V and 0 bases at J, with 11 bases in the middle. Per the germline V gene, CDR1 is SGHNT and CDR2 is YYREEE (reference sequence). The CDR3 runs 15 residues. Here the CDR3 reads CASSLGVSSYNEQFF. In DNA, the CDR3 is TGTGCCAGCAGCCTGGGGGTCAGCTCCTACAATGAGCAGTTCTTC.

This clone was counted a single time. This sample includes further DNA sequences coding for the same CDR3. The chain links TRBV6-5 to TRBJ1-4; D is unresolved. There are 15 residues in the CDR3. Germline loops: CDR1 MNHEY, CDR2 SVGAGI. V shed 0 bases and J shed 5 bases, with 10 bases lying between them. CDR3: CASSYSRGINEKLFF. The CDR3 nucleotides read TGTGCCAGCAGTTACTCGCGGGGAATAAATGAAAAACTGTTTTTT.

The genes are TRBV4-1 and TRBJ2-2; 9 nucleotides line up with TRBD1. The germline CDR1 and CDR2 sequences are MGHRA and YSYEKL. This CDR3 comprises 20 residues. V lost 3 bases, J lost 5 bases, and 19 bases stayed unmatched. The CDR3 region is CASSHTGTGSVLYYTGELFF. In DNA, the CDR3 is TGCGCCAGCAGCCATACCGGGACAGGGTCTGTTCTCTACTATACCGGGGAGCTGTTTTTT.

V is TRBV18 and J is TRBJ1-1; 9 bases match TRBD1. V trimming: 1 base; J trimming: 7 bases; junction bases outside the gene matches: 7. The germline CDR1 and CDR2 sequences are KGHSH and LQKENI. The CDR3 sequence is 15 residues long. CDR3 DNA sequence: TGTGCCAGCTCACCACGACAGGGGGTGCTGGGTGAAGCTTTCTTT. This sequence encodes CASSPRQGVLGEAFF.

The rearrangement uses TRBV9 and TRBJ2-3; perhaps TRBD2 as D (6 bases). The CDR3 has 14 amino acids. V was clipped by 4 bases and J by 4 bases, with 13 bases between them. Germline loops: CDR1 SGDLS, CDR2 YYNGEE. CDR3 residues: CASSLGTFSDTQYF. The CDR3 DNA is TGTGCCAGCAGCCTCGGGACTTTTTCAGATACGCAGTATTTT.

V gene TRBV9 combines with J gene TRBJ2-7; the D gene could be TRBD1 or TRBD2 (5 bases each). The ends were cut back, 5 bases at V and 2 bases at J, with 17 bases in the middle. This CDR3 comprises 15 residues. CDR1 SGDLS and CDR2 YYNGEE come from the germline V gene. The CDR3, as DNA: TGTGCCAGCAGTGTTCAACCGGGACCGACCTACGAGCAGTACTTC. This codes for CASSVQPGPTYEQYF.

This clone has only one observation. V is TRBV2 and J is TRBJ2-3; 9 bases agree with TRBD1. With V trimmed by 4 bases and J by 4 bases, 9 bases remained unmatched. The CDR3 has 16 amino acids. Germline values: CDR1 SNHLY, CDR2 FYNNEI. This CDR3 reads CASSGRGQGGSDTQYF. As DNA, the CDR3 is TGTGCCAGCAGTGGCCGGGGACAGGGAGGGTCAGATACGCAGTATTTT. The full variable domain, with the rest looked up from reference TRBV2 and TRBJ2-3, is EPEVTQTPSHQVTQMGQEVILRCVPISNHLYFYWYRQILGQKVEFLVSFYNNEISEKSEIFDDQFSVERPDGSNFTLKIRSTKLEDSAMYFCASSGRGQGGSDTQYFGPGTRLTVL.

The chain joins TRBV28 to TRBJ2-5, with a tentative D call TRBD2 (6 bases). Germline CDR1 is MDHEN and CDR2 is SYDVKM. The germline V and J ends were trimmed by 6 bases and 2 bases, with 16 bases remaining between them. The CDR3 length is 15 residues. The CDR3 nucleotides read TGTGCCAGCAGCCGTATGGGACTTCTTCAAGAGACCCAGTACTTC. Residues: CASSRMGLLQETQYF.

The rearrangement links TRBV27 to TRBJ2-3; 10 nucleotides line up with TRBD2. The V gene end was trimmed by 5 bases and the J gene end by 2 bases; junction bases not matched to a gene: 7. The germline V gene encodes CDR1 MNHEY and CDR2 SMNVEV (reference sequence). The length of the CDR3 is 16 residues. The chain's CDR3 is CASSPSGTSDTDTQYF. The CDR3 region has the DNA TGTGCCAGCAGTCCATCCGGGACTAGCGACACAGATACGCAGTATTTT.

Of note for this clone: Mismatch with germline at one junction end may stem from a read error. DNA for the CDR3: TGTGTCAGCCGTCCACTTCGGGACAGAAACAATGAGCAGTTCTTC. Translation gives CVSRPLRDRNNEQFF. The V and J genes are TRBV27 and TRBJ2-1; 7 bases are a match to TRBD1. The CDR3 is 15 amino acids. Germline V lookup: CDR1 MNHEY, CDR2 SMNVEV (reference sequence).